This T cell receptor beta chain stems from a study of T-cell reconstitution after alpha-beta-depleted transplantation in children. V shed 2 bases, J shed 0 bases, and the junction held 1 base outside the gene matches. This CDR3 comprises 15 residues. CDR1 is SGHTA and CDR2 is FQGNSA in the germline V gene. Unique molecular identifiers were incorporated during preparation of the TCRbeta library. MiXCR, applied by TCRdb to the PCR reads, yields one record per CDR3 protein. Among around 120,000 distinct CDR3 sequences listed, about 21% were seen once. This sequence joins TRBV7-2 and TRBJ1-3; 7 nucleotides match TRBD1. This TCR came from a male patient between 2 and 15 years old who had a stem cell transplant for chronic granulomatous disease, so the T cells may come from the graft donor. The source material was PBMCs, mostly from graft donor cells, sampled 180 days after TCRalphabeta/CD19-depleted stem cell transplant. As DNA, the CDR3 is TGTGCCAGCAGCTTACGGACAGGCTCTGGAAACACCATATATTTT. Protein: CASSLRTGSGNTIYF.